The 10 T cell receptor beta chains reported below all come from one sample, sequenced in a study of blood T cell repertoires in COVID-19. The table came from immunoSEQ multiplex PCR; TCRdb's copy has only in-frame clones and leaves some out. The sample has 70,000 to 90,000 clones, around 90% seen once; the top ten hold around 29%. Sequenced sample: peripheral blood. The receptors here all came from a middle-aged man with acute or convalescent COVID-19.

The V call is TRBV10-2, the J call TRBJ2-2; a weak D match, TRBD1 (6 bases). CDR1 and CDR2 from the germline V gene are WSHSY and SAAADI. V was pared by 2 bases and J by 2 bases, with 9 bases between. The CDR3 loop spans 15 amino acids. This CDR3 is CASSETGQNTGELFF. CDR3 DNA: TGCGCCAGCAGTGAGACAGGGCAAAACACCGGGGAGCTGTTTTTT.

The chain uses TRBV30 and TRBJ2-2, with D possibly TRBD1 on 6 matching bases. Germline CDR1 reads GTSNPN; CDR2 reads SVGIG (reference sequence). CDR3 size: 12 residues. The ends were cut back, 2 bases at V and 5 bases at J, with 6 bases in the middle. The CDR3 region has the DNA TGTGCCTGGAGTACAGGGACCGGGGAGCTGTTTTTT. It yields the protein CAWSTGTGELFF.

This chain connects TRBV6-2 or TRBV6-3 to TRBJ1-5; 8 bases agree with TRBD1. The CDR3 sequence is 18 residues long. In germline, CDR1 is MNHEY, CDR2 SVGEGT. V trimming: 1 base; J trimming: 0 bases; junction bases outside the gene matches: 8. The DNA for the CDR3 is TGTGCCAGCAGTTACTTAACTACAGGGGGAAGTAGCAATCAGCCCCAGCATTTT. Residues: CASSYLTTGGSSNQPQHF.

The chain carries TRBV12-3 or TRBV12-4 and TRBJ1-2; 8 bases match TRBD1. Losses at the gene ends were 6 bases for V and 4 bases for J; bases not matched to a gene: 4. CDR3 length: 13 residues. The CDR3 sequence: CASSQGQVYGYTF. The CDR3 nucleotides read TGTGCCAGCAGCCAGGGACAGGTCTATGGCTACACCTTC.

DNA for the CDR3: TGTGCCAGCAGGACTACAGTCTCTAGCTACGAGCAGTACTTC. Translation gives CASRTTVSSYEQYF. The chain employs TRBV2 and TRBJ2-7; maybe TRBD2 (5 bases). Between the trimmed V and J ends, which lost 6 bases and 3 bases, there was a span of 15 bases. This CDR3 is built from 14 residues. Germline V CDR1 and CDR2: SNHLY, FYNNEI.

This clone was seen a few times. The CDR3 sequence: CASSQSGGADTQYF. CDR3 DNA sequence: TGTGCCAGCAGCCAGAGCGGGGGTGCAGATACGCAGTATTTT. The chain links TRBV4-2 to TRBJ2-3; 8 bases map to TRBD2. V gave up 3 bases and J gave up 4 bases; unmatched junction bases: 3. This CDR3 contains 14 residues. Germline V gene data show CDR1 as LGHNA and CDR2 as YNFKEQ.

The V gene is TRBV24-1, the J gene TRBJ1-5, with 7 bases matching TRBD1. The CDR3 loop spans 13 amino acids. The V and J ends lost 9 bases and 0 bases, in that order; junction bases with no gene match: 1. Per germline, CDR1 KGHDR and CDR2 SFDVKD. The CDR3: CATQGDSNQPQHF. The CDR3 bases are TGTGCCACCCAGGGGGATAGCAATCAGCCCCAGCATTTT.

The chain joins TRBV5-8 to TRBJ1-5; TRBD1 is a possible D gene (5 bases). This CDR3 has 13 amino acids. Trimming pared 0 bases from V and 6 bases from J, leaving 7 bases between. From germline, CDR1 is SGHTS and CDR2 YDEGEE. This CDR3 is CASSLGGVQPQHF. CDR3 DNA: TGTGCCAGCAGCTTGGGGGGGGTTCAGCCCCAGCATTTT.

CDR3 region: CASRADRGSSYEQYF. In DNA, the CDR3 is TGTGCCAGCAGGGCCGACAGGGGCAGCTCCTACGAGCAGTACTTC. The rearrangement joins TRBV6-5 to TRBJ2-7, with TRBD1 matching 8 bases. Germline V CDR1 and CDR2: MNHEY, SVGAGI. The V gene end was trimmed by 6 bases and the J gene end by 0 bases; junction bases not matched to a gene: 7. The CDR3 consists of 15 residues.

The chain joins TRBV5-1 to TRBJ2-5; 8 positions agree with TRBD2. The CDR3 is 16 amino acids. V dropped 4 bases and J dropped 3; count of bases not matched to a gene: 11. Germline CDR1 reads SGHRS; CDR2 reads YFSETQ. DNA for the CDR3: TGCGCCAGCAGCCCTAATAGCGGGGTCCCAAAAGAGACCCAGTACTTC. This gives the protein CASSPNSGVPKETQYF. Complete variable domain (other parts from reference TRBV5-1 and TRBJ2-5): KAGVTQTPRYLIKTRGQQVTLSCSPISGHRSVSWYQQTPGQGLQFLFEYFSETQRNKGNFPGRFSGRQFSNSRSEMNVSTLELGDSALYLCASSPNSGVPKETQYFGPGTRLLVL.